A single sample is the source of the 27 T cell receptor beta chains below, sequenced in a study of blood T cell repertoires in COVID-19. Assay used: immunoSEQ multiplex PCR; TCRdb lists only in-frame clones, some missing. The sample includes 250,000 to 300,000 clones, roughly nine tenths of them seen just once. Sequences were obtained from PBMCs or T cells enriched from blood (not recorded which). These receptors were taken from a human donor in a cohort exposed to, infected with or recovered from COVID-19 (not recorded which). The donor label of this sample is uncertain.

This chain uses TRBV7-9 with TRBJ1-6, with TRBD1 matching over 7 bases. Germline V gene data show CDR1 as SEHNR and CDR2 as FQNEAQ (reference sequence). The CDR3 runs to 16 residues. V shed 5 bases, J shed 1 base, and the junction held 5 bases outside the gene matches. The CDR3 is CASSRQGVSYNSPLHF. For the CDR3, the DNA is TGTGCCAGCAGCCGCCAGGGGGTATCCTATAATTCACCCCTCCACTTT.

The chain couples TRBV19 to TRBJ1-5; 8 bases map to TRBD1. The CDR3 runs to 16 residues. Germline V gene lookup returns CDR1 LNHDA and CDR2 SQIVND (reference sequence). Trimming cost V 0 bases and J 7 bases; bases outside gene matches: 8. CDR3 residues: CASSIDLSDRAQPQHF. The CDR3 bases are TGTGCCAGTAGTATAGATCTATCGGACAGGGCGCAGCCCCAGCATTTT. Based on the CDR3 plus reference TRBV19 and TRBJ1-5, the full variable domain is DGGITQSPKYLFRKEGQNVTLSCEQNLNHDAMYWYRQDPGQGLRLIYYSQIVNDFQKGDIAEGYSVSREKKESFPLTVTSAQKNPTAFYLCASSIDLSDRAQPQHFGDGTRLSIL.

V and J are TRBV4-1 and TRBJ1-4; tentative D call: TRBD1 (6 bases). The CDR3 covers 17 residues. The V end was cut by 2 bases, the J end by 3 bases, with 16 bases between. Germline V CDR1 and CDR2: MGHRA, YSYEKL. This CDR3 reads CASSQPLLGGPNEKLFF. CDR3 bases: TGCGCCAGCAGCCAACCTCTATTAGGGGGACCTAATGAAAAACTGTTTTTT.

This chain connects TRBV20-1 to TRBJ1-4, with 7 bases aligning to TRBD1. The V segment lost 6 bases and the J segment 8 bases; nucleotides outside the gene matches: 9. Germline CDR1 reads DFQATT; CDR2 reads SNEGSKA (reference sequence). This CDR3 contains 13 residues. In DNA form, the CDR3 reads TGCAGTGCCAGTTCGACAGGGCACGAAAAACTGTTTTTT. Residues: CSASSTGHEKLFF.

This clone was recorded only once. The CDR3 DNA follows: TGTGCCTGGAGCACAAGCTCTGGGGCCAACGTCCTGACTTTC. This translates into CAWSTSSGANVLTF. V gene TRBV30 combines with J gene TRBJ2-6; D uncertain. The CDR3 contains 14 residues. V lost 3 bases to trimming and J lost 0 bases, with 6 bases between them. In germline, CDR1 is GTSNPN, CDR2 SVGIG (reference sequence).

The gene calls are TRBV24-1 and TRBJ1-2; D is possibly TRBD1 (6 bases). The CDR3 runs to 13 residues. Germline V gene data show CDR1 as KGHDR and CDR2 as SFDVKD. V lost 6 bases to trimming and J lost 7 bases, with 14 bases between them. CDR3 region: CATSSQGISGYTF. The CDR3 nucleotides read TGTGCCACCAGTTCACAGGGCATCTCTGGCTACACCTTC.

The CDR3 region is CASSINRRGEQYF. In DNA, the CDR3 is TGTGCCAGTAGTATAAATCGTAGAGGTGAGCAGTACTTC. The genes are TRBV19 and TRBJ2-7; D is ambiguous. V shed 2 bases and J shed 7 bases, with 12 bases lying between them. CDR3 length: 13 residues. The germline V gene encodes CDR1 LNHDA and CDR2 SQIVND (reference sequence).

The V gene is TRBV5-6, the J gene TRBJ1-5, with D tentatively TRBD1 (5 bases). The CDR3 extends over 16 amino acids. Germline assignment: CDR1 SGHDT and CDR2 YYEEEE. Trimming shortened V by 4 bases and J by 5 bases, and 19 bases separated the two germline ends. The CDR3 is CASSTRKGYPYQPQHF. Here the CDR3 DNA reads TGTGCCAGCAGCACGCGTAAGGGGTACCCCTATCAGCCCCAGCATTTT.

CDR3 amino acids: CASSQGQNHYGYTF. The CDR3 DNA reads as TGTGCCAGCAGCCAAGGACAGAACCACTATGGCTACACCTTC. This sequence joins TRBV14 and TRBJ1-2, with a possible D match to TRBD1 (5 bases). The CDR3 is 14 amino acids. The germline CDR1 and CDR2 sequences are SGHDN and FVKESK. V lost 1 base and J lost 3, with 9 bases in between. Full variable domain (remainder filled in from reference TRBV14 and TRBJ1-2): EAGVTQFPSHSVIEKGQTVTLRCDPISGHDNLYWYRRVMGKEIKFLLHFVKESKQDESGMPNNRFLAERTGGTYSTLKVQPAELEDSGVYFCASSQGQNHYGYTFGSGTRLTVV.

V and J are TRBV5-1 and TRBJ2-1; TRBD2 matches at 11 bases. CDR3 length: 16 residues. Germline values: CDR1 SGHRS, CDR2 YFSETQ. V shed 3 bases, J shed 8 bases, and the junction held 10 bases outside the gene matches. The CDR3 region is CASSSQLAGGLDEQFF. The CDR3, as DNA: TGCGCCAGCAGCTCACAGCTAGCGGGGGGCTTGGATGAGCAGTTCTTC.

As to this clone: At the DNA level, this CDR3 is encoded by other sequences in the same sample as well. The chain joins TRBV6-5 to TRBJ1-1; a weak D match, TRBD1 (5 bases). The CDR3 extends over 14 amino acids. The V end lost 2 bases, the J end lost 4 bases, and 11 bases lay between the germline ends. Germline V lookup: CDR1 MNHEY, CDR2 SVGAGI. DNA for the CDR3: TGTGCCAGCAGTTACGGGGGGACGAGCACTGAAGCTTTCTTT. Translating it yields CASSYGGTSTEAFF.

The CDR3 sequence: CASSQFRGDTDTQYF. CDR3 nucleotide sequence: TGTGCCAGCAGCCAATTTAGGGGTGACACAGATACGCAGTATTTT. J is TRBJ2-3 and V is TRBV11-3; tentatively, D is TRBD1 (5 bases). This CDR3 contains 15 residues. V gave up 5 bases and J gave up 2 bases, with 14 bases separating them. CDR1 and CDR2 from the germline V gene are SGHNT and YENEEA. Looking up the rest from reference TRBV11-3 and TRBJ2-3 gives the full variable domain: EAGVVQSPRYKIIEKKQPVAFWCNPISGHNTLYWYLQNLGQGPELLIRYENEEAVDDSQLPKDRFSAERLKGVDSTLKIQPAELGDSAVYLCASSQFRGDTDTQYFGPGTRLTVL.

The V call is TRBV19, the J call TRBJ1-6, with TRBD1 as a possible D gene (6 bases). The CDR3 consists of 16 residues. Looked up from germline, CDR1 is LNHDA and CDR2 is SQIVND (reference sequence). V lost 10 bases to trimming and J lost 0 bases, with 16 bases between them. DNA of the CDR3: TGTGCCACCACAGGGACTAGGAGCTCCTATAATTCACCCCTCCACTTT. The encoded protein is CATTGTRSSYNSPLHF.

The rearrangement joins TRBV11-2 to TRBJ2-3; 9 bases line up with TRBD1. This CDR3 region has 12 residues. Germline V gives CDR1 SGHAT, CDR2 FQNNGV. J was trimmed by 10 bases and V by 6 bases; bases with no gene match: 5. CDR3 sequence: CASRPGQGSQYF. The CDR3 DNA reads TGTGCCAGCAGACCTGGACAGGGGTCGCAGTATTTT.

The V gene is TRBV4-1, the J gene TRBJ2-5; TRBD2 agrees at 9 bases. The V and J ends lost 4 bases and 4 bases, in that order; junction bases with no gene match: 16. CDR3 size: 18 residues. Per the germline V gene, CDR1 is MGHRA and CDR2 is YSYEKL. CDR3 protein: CASSRLSGGFRIGETQYF. For the CDR3, the DNA is TGCGCCAGCAGCCGTTTAAGCGGGGGGTTTCGGATCGGAGAGACCCAGTACTTC.

The genes are TRBV7-7 and TRBJ2-2; D gene unclear. The CDR3 runs 13 residues. The V gene lost 4 bases and the J gene lost 9 bases, with 12 bases spanning the gap. The germline gives CDR1 SSHAT, CDR2 FNYEAQ (reference sequence). The CDR3 loop is CASSSSLWRELFF. As DNA, the CDR3 is TGTGCCAGCAGCTCTTCCCTCTGGCGGGAGCTGTTTTTT.

The rearrangement uses TRBV7-9 and TRBJ2-7, with D perhaps TRBD2 (6 bases). V lost 4 bases and J 1 base, leaving 11 bases between the germline ends. This CDR3 has 14 amino acids. Germline lookup yields CDR1 SEHNR and CDR2 FQNEAQ (reference sequence). DNA of the CDR3: TGTGCCAGCAGCTCCGGGACTGTTTCCTACGAGCAGTACTTC. Encoded protein: CASSSGTVSYEQYF.

In its sample, this clone was seen a few times. J is TRBJ2-7 and V is TRBV20-1, with D possibly being TRBD1 (6 bases). The CDR3 runs to 15 residues. CDR1 and CDR2 (germline): DFQATT, SNEGSKA (reference sequence). Trimming removed 6 bases from V and 2 bases from J, with 20 bases in between. The CDR3 reads CSASSTGQRAYEQYF. The CDR3 bases are TGCAGTGCAAGTTCGACAGGCCAGAGGGCCTACGAGCAGTACTTC.

The V and J genes are TRBV27 and TRBJ1-6; D uncertain. V dropped 6 bases and J dropped 18 bases, with 15 bases sitting between them. The CDR3 totals 11 residues. Germline V gene lookup returns CDR1 MNHEY and CDR2 SMNVEV (reference sequence). CDR3 coding DNA: TGTGCCAGCAGCCTTCTTCCCGGGAACCACTTT. It yields the protein CASSLLPGNHF.

The V and J genes are TRBV19 and TRBJ2-2; D perhaps matches TRBD2 (6 bases). The V end lost 5 bases, the J end lost 5 bases, and 18 bases lay between the germline ends. The CDR3 contains 16 residues. Germline loops: CDR1 LNHDA, CDR2 SQIVND (reference sequence). CDR3 nucleotide sequence: TGTGCCAGTAGTTTTTTCAACCCGCGGGGAACCGGGGAGCTGTTTTTT. Translating it yields CASSFFNPRGTGELFF.

This clone showed up just once. This sequence joins TRBV10-3 and TRBJ1-1, with a possible D match to TRBD1 (5 bases). The V and J ends lost 3 bases and 3 bases respectively, with 14 bases between them. The germline gives CDR1 ENHRY, CDR2 SYGVKD. The CDR3 is 15 residues long. The CDR3 DNA sequence: TGTGCCATCAGTGAAATTTCGGACACGGACACTGAAGCTTTCTTT. This translates into CAISEISDTDTEAFF.

Only one count was recorded for this clone. The rearrangement joins TRBV11-2 to TRBJ1-3; D ambiguous. V was pared by 1 base and J by 5 bases, with 12 bases between. CDR1 is SGHAT and CDR2 is FQNNGV in the germline V gene. The CDR3 spans 15 residues. The CDR3 reads CASSLAFPGRNTIYF. The CDR3 region has the DNA TGTGCCAGCAGCTTAGCGTTCCCTGGCAGAAACACCATATATTTT.

This sequence joins TRBV11-2 and TRBJ1-2; perhaps TRBD1 as D (6 bases). The CDR3 is 17 amino acids. V lost 4 bases, J lost 1 base, and 19 bases lay in between. Germline CDR1 SGHAT, CDR2 FQNNGV. The CDR3 here is CASSSNRATGGNYGYTF. In DNA form, the CDR3 reads TGTGCCAGCAGCTCCAACAGGGCCACGGGGGGTAACTATGGCTACACCTTC.

The V and J genes are TRBV5-1 and TRBJ1-1, with a tentative D call TRBD1 (5 bases). Germline V gene sequence: CDR1 SGHRS, CDR2 YFSETQ. This CDR3 is 16 amino acids long. With 4 bases removed from V and 2 bases from J, the gap between germline ends came to 18 bases. The DNA for the CDR3 is TGCGCCAGCAGCCTCCTATCGAGGGGAGGAAACACTGAAGCTTTCTTT. Protein sequence: CASSLLSRGGNTEAFF.

This clone was counted a single time. This chain uses TRBV5-1 with TRBJ1-2, with 10 bases lining up with TRBD1. CDR1 is SGHRS and CDR2 is YFSETQ in the germline V gene. The length of the CDR3 is 16 residues. The trim removed 0 bases at V and 4 bases at J, leaving 6 bases unmatched. The DNA of the CDR3 is TGCGCCAGCAGCTTGGGACAGGGGGCGCGGATCTATGGCTACACCTTC. This codes for CASSLGQGARIYGYTF.

The CDR3 sequence is CASSIDLAGELFF. The CDR3 DNA sequence: TGTGCCAGTAGTATAGATCTCGCCGGGGAGCTGTTTTTT. This chain connects TRBV19 to TRBJ2-2, with D unresolved. This CDR3 contains 13 residues. Germline V gene sequence: CDR1 LNHDA, CDR2 SQIVND (reference sequence). The V gene lost 0 bases and the J gene lost 6 bases, with 5 bases spanning the gap.

The chain couples TRBV6-6 to TRBJ2-3; 9 nucleotides line up with TRBD2. Germline CDR1 MNHNY, CDR2 SVGAGI (reference sequence). CDR3 length: 15 amino acids. The junction had 9 bases not matched to a gene; V was cut back by 6 bases and J by 5 bases. The CDR3 sequence is CASRLAGSWEDTQYF. CDR3 DNA sequence: TGTGCCAGCAGGCTAGCGGGGAGTTGGGAAGATACGCAGTATTTT.